Listed below are T cell receptor beta chains from one sample, sequenced in a study of cytotoxic CD8 clonotypes in ibrutinib-treated CLL. Produced via immunoSEQ multiplex PCR; TCRdb's table is partial and in-frame only. This sample has 250,000 to 350,000 clones, with approximately 76% found just once. The sequenced sample was PBMCs, obtained at disease progression, from a patient treated with ibrutinib. The receptor source for this set is a human donor with chronic lymphocytic leukemia. The CDR3 runs from the conserved cysteine through the conserved F or W. A D gene is named only where the DNA matches it firmly. Clone size is stated in some rows and not others, as once, few, many or a class when expanded.

clone_size j_call v_call d_call cdr3_aa cdr3_nt
NA TRBJ1-4 TRBV10-3 TRBD1 CAISAGQFNEKLFF TGTGCCATCAGTGCGGGACAGTTTAATGAAAAACTGTTTTTT
NA TRBJ1-6 TRBV2 TRBD1 CASLAVTGGFDNSPLHF TGTGCCAGCCTGGCTGTTACAGGGGGCTTCGATAATTCACCCCTCCACTTT
once TRBJ2-3 TRBV5-1 NA CASSGLGVVATDTQYF TGCGCCAGCAGCGGCCTAGGGGTGGTTGCCACAGATACGCAGTATTTT
NA TRBJ2-7 TRBV29-1 TRBD1 CSVEVGAGGNEQYF TGCAGCGTTGAAGTTGGCGCAGGGGGCAACGAGCAGTACTTC
NA TRBJ2-5 TRBV4-1 NA CASSRGGPPQETQYF TGCGCCAGCAGCCGGGGGGGGCCGCCACAAGAGACCCAGTACTTC
few TRBJ1-5 TRBV4-1 TRBD1 CASSQGLQGFPNQPQHF TGCGCCAGCAGCCAAGGACTACAGGGGTTTCCCAATCAGCCCCAGCATTTT
few TRBJ1-1 TRBV5-1 TRBD1 CASSLSTGDLKAFF TGCGCCAGCAGCTTATCGACAGGGGATCTAAAGGCTTTCTTT
NA TRBJ1-1 TRBV4-3 NA CASSQGLSGFWTEAFF TGCGCCAGCAGCCAAGGGTTATCAGGGTTTTGGACTGAAGCTTTCTTT
NA TRBJ1-1 TRBV4-1 NA CASSQDPGQGSWAFF TGCGCCAGCAGCCAAGATCCCGGGCAGGGGTCCTGGGCTTTCTTT
NA TRBJ2-7 TRBV2 TRBD1 CASSVDRAQYF TGTGCCAGCAGTGTGGACAGGGCGCAGTACTTC
few TRBJ2-7 TRBV7-6 TRBD1 CASSLRQGSSYEQYF TGTGCCAGCAGCTTACGACAGGGGAGCTCCTACGAGCAGTACTTC
NA TRBJ2-5 TRBV27 TRBD2 CASSLLAGGSGTQYF TGTGCCAGCAGTTTACTAGCGGGGGGGTCGGGGACCCAGTACTTC
NA TRBJ2-3 TRBV7-8 TRBD1 CASSLVRGQSTDTQYF TGTGCCAGCAGCTTAGTCAGGGGGCAAAGCACAGATACGCAGTATTTT
NA TRBJ2-7 TRBV27 NA CASSSSGPYEQYF TGTGCCAGCAGTAGTTCAGGGCCCTACGAGCAGTACTTC
few TRBJ2-2 TRBV4-2 NA CASSQDWGANTGELFF TGTGCCAGCAGCCAAGATTGGGGGGCGAACACCGGGGAGCTGTTTTTT
NA TRBJ2-3 TRBV5-4 NA CASSAGLPASTDTQYF TGTGCCAGCAGCGCCGGACTCCCCGCTAGCACAGATACGCAGTATTTT
NA TRBJ2-5 TRBV25-1 NA CASSGSYRGLGETQYF TGTGCCAGCAGTGGTTCCTACAGAGGGTTAGGAGAGACCCAGTACTTC
NA TRBJ1-4 TRBV19 TRBD1 CASKARDRARVTNEKLFF TGTGCCAGTAAGGCTCGGGACAGAGCTCGGGTAACTAATGAAAAACTGTTTTTT
few TRBJ2-3 TRBV5-1 TRBD1 CASSPDRGGTDTQYF TGCGCCAGCAGCCCGGACAGGGGGGGCACAGATACGCAGTATTTT
NA TRBJ1-2 TRBV6-1 TRBD1 CASTQGGYYGYTF TGTGCCAGCACGCAGGGGGGATACTATGGCTACACCTTC
NA TRBJ2-7 TRBV5-6 NA CASSLDRVPYEQYF TGTGCCAGCAGCTTGGACAGGGTACCCTACGAGCAGTACTTC
few TRBJ2-7 TRBV18 NA CASSPASYEQYF TGTGCCAGCTCACCCGCCTCCTACGAGCAGTACTTC
NA TRBJ2-7 TRBV27 NA CASSRRGGYEQYF TGTGCCAGCAGCCGCAGGGGGGGCTACGAGCAGTACTTC
NA TRBJ2-7 TRBV10-1 NA CASSVTPDSDEQYF TGCGCCAGCAGCGTTACCCCGGACAGCGACGAGCAGTACTTC
few TRBJ1-5 TRBV9 NA CASSGDGGGQPQHF TGTGCCAGCAGCGGGGACGGGGGCGGTCAGCCCCAGCATTTT
NA TRBJ2-2 TRBV7-2 NA CASSSPMTGELFF TGTGCCAGCAGCTCCCCGATGACCGGGGAGCTGTTTTTT
NA TRBJ1-2 TRBV19 NA CASSTLNYGYTF TGTGCCAGTAGTACCCTTAACTATGGCTACACCTTC
NA TRBJ2-3 TRBV7-9 NA CASSLGDSSTDTQYF TGTGCCAGCAGCTTAGGGGACTCCAGCACAGATACGCAGTATTTT
NA TRBJ2-5 TRBV4-1 NA CASSQERGETQYF TGCGCCAGCAGCCAAGAAAGGGGGGAGACCCAGTACTTC
few TRBJ1-1 TRBV5-4 NA CASSLGPGPNTEAFF TGTGCCAGCAGCCTGGGCCCGGGGCCTAACACTGAAGCTTTCTTT
NA TRBJ2-7 TRBV4-1 NA CASSQVRAHEQYF TGCGCCAGCAGCCAAGTACGAGCTCACGAGCAGTACTTC
NA TRBJ1-5 TRBV18 TRBD1 CASSTTGDQPQHF TGTGCCAGCTCAACAACAGGGGACCAGCCCCAGCATTTT
NA TRBJ2-1 TRBV5-1 NA CASSARDPRNEQFF TGCGCCAGCAGCGCCCGGGACCCCAGGAATGAGCAGTTCTTC